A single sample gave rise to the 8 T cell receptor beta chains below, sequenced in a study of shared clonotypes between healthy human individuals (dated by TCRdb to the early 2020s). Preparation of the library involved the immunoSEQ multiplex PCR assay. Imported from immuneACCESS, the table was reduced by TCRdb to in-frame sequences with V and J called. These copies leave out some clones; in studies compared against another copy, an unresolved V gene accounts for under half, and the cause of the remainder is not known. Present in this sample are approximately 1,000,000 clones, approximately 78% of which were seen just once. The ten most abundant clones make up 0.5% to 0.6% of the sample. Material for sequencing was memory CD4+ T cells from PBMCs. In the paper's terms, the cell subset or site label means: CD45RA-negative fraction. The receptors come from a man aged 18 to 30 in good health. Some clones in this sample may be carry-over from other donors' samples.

CDR3 in amino acids: CASRLQGPGELFF. The CDR3 nucleotides are TGTGCCAGTAGACTACAGGGGCCCGGGGAGCTGTTTTTT. The chain uses TRBV19 and TRBJ2-2; 7 nucleotides line up with TRBD1. CDR1 and CDR2 from the germline V gene are LNHDA and SQIVND (reference sequence). The ends lost 6 bases at V and 6 bases at J; junction bases unmatched: 4. The CDR3 covers 13 residues.

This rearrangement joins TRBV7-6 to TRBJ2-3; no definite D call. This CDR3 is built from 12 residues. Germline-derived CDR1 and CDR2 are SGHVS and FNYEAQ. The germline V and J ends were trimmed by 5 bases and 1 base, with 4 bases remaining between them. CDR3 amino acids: CASSMGTDTQYF. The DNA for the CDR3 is TGTGCCAGCAGCATGGGCACAGATACGCAGTATTTT.

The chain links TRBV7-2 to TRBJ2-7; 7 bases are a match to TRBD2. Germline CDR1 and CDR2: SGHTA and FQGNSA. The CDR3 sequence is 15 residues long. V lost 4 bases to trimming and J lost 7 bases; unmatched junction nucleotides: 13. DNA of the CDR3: TGTGCCAGCAGCTCTTTACAGCGGGGCCCTACGGAGCAGTACTTC. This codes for CASSSLQRGPTEQYF.

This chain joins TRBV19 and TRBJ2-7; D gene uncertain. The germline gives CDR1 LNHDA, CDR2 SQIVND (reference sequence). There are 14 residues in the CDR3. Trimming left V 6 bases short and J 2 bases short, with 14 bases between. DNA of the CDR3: TGTGCCAGTAGAAAAATGGCTTGGGCCTACGAGCAGTACTTC. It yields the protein CASRKMAWAYEQYF.

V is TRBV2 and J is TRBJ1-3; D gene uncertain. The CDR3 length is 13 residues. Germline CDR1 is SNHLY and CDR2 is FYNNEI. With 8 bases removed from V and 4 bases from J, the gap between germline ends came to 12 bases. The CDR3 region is CASGRISGNTIYF. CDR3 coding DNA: TGTGCCAGCGGCCGGATATCCGGAAACACCATATATTTT. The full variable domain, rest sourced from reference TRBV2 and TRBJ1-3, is EPEVTQTPSHQVTQMGQEVILRCVPISNHLYFYWYRQILGQKVEFLVSFYNNEISEKSEIFDDQFSVERPDGSNFTLKIRSTKLEDSAMYFCASGRISGNTIYFGEGSWLTVV.

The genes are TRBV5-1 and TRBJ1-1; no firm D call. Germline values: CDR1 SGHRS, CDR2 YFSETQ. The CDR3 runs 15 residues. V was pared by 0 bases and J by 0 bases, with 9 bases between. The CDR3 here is CASSLGAAMNTEAFF. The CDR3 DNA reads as TGCGCCAGCAGCTTGGGGGCAGCTATGAACACTGAAGCTTTCTTT.

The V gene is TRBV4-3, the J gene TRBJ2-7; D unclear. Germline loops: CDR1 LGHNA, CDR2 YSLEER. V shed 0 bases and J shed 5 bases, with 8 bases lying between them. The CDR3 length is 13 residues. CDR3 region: CASSQEANNEQYF. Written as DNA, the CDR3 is TGCGCCAGCAGCCAAGAGGCTAACAACGAGCAGTACTTC.

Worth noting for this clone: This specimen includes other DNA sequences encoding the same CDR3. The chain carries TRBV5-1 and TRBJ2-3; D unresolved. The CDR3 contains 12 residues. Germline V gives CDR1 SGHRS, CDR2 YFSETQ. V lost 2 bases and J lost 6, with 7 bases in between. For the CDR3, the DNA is TGCGCCAGCAGCTTAGGTGAGGATACGCAGTATTTT. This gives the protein CASSLGEDTQYF.